A single sample is the source of the 4 T cell receptor beta chains below, sequenced in a study of T cell responses to AZD1222 COVID-19 vaccine (dated by TCRdb to 2020 to 2022). The intended sense of this specimen's time point label: baseline before first vaccination. According to the study, the label for this sample's treatment or condition signals: meningococcal conjugate vaccine given as trial control. Library method: the immunoSEQ multiplex PCR assay. Imported from immuneACCESS, the table was reduced by TCRdb to in-frame sequences with V and J called. These copies leave out some clones; in studies compared against another copy, an unresolved V gene accounts for under half, and the cause of the remainder is not known. The table for this sample lists 130,000 or so clones; more than 85% of them were counted only once. The top ten hold approximately 12% of the sample. Sequenced here: peripheral blood, sampled on day 0 of MenACWY control vaccination. Receptors were obtained from an adult in good health.

The V call is TRBV3-1 (or the pseudogene TRBV3-2), the J call TRBJ2-7; tentative D call: TRBD2 (5 bases). Per germline, CDR1 LGHDT and CDR2 YNNKEL (reference sequence). This CDR3 is built from 15 residues. With 1 base removed from V and 3 bases from J, the gap between germline ends came to 13 bases. The CDR3 protein is CASSQASTSYYEQYF. The CDR3 DNA sequence: TGTGCCAGCAGCCAAGCGTCTACTAGTTACTACGAGCAGTACTTC.

This chain uses TRBV5-1 with TRBJ1-3, with no clear D. This CDR3 is 13 amino acids long. The germline gives CDR1 SGHRS, CDR2 YFSETQ. Trimming shortened V by 0 bases and J by 0 bases, and 1 base separated the two germline ends. The CDR3 coding sequence is TGCGCCAGCAGCTTGGACTCTGGAAACACCATATATTTT. Amino acid sequence: CASSLDSGNTIYF. The entire variable domain, with the rest obtained from reference TRBV5-1 and TRBJ1-3, is as follows: KAGVTQTPRYLIKTRGQQVTLSCSPISGHRSVSWYQQTPGQGLQFLFEYFSETQRNKGNFPGRFSGRQFSNSRSEMNVSTLELGDSALYLCASSLDSGNTIYFGEGSWLTVV.

J is TRBJ2-1 and V is TRBV5-4, with a possible D match to TRBD2 (5 bases). CDR3 size: 13 residues. Trimming shortened V by 7 bases and J by 2 bases, and 10 bases separated the two germline ends. Germline CDR1 SGHNT, CDR2 YYREEE (reference sequence). This CDR3 is CASRGSAYNEQFF. The CDR3, as DNA: TGTGCCAGCCGGGGTAGTGCCTACAATGAGCAGTTCTTC.

The genes are TRBV7-6 and TRBJ1-5, with no clear D. Per the germline V gene, CDR1 is SGHVS and CDR2 is FNYEAQ. The CDR3 is 15 residues long. Trimming shortened V by 5 bases and J by 3 bases, and 14 bases separated the two germline ends. The CDR3 nucleotides read TGTGCCAGCAGCCCCCTCTCGGGGAACAATCAGCCCCAGCATTTT. Its protein product is CASSPLSGNNQPQHF.